The next 26 T cell receptor beta chains were all read from a single sample in a study of T cell responses to AZD1222 COVID-19 vaccine. TCRdb keeps only in-frame clones here, not all; method: immunoSEQ multiplex PCR. The profile shows approximately 120,000 clones, about 87% of them singletons. The source material was peripheral blood, sampled 28 days after the second AZD1222 dose. The receptors were gathered from an adult who received the AZD1222 COVID-19 vaccine.

V usage is TRBV6-2 or TRBV6-3 and J usage is TRBJ2-3; 7 nucleotides match TRBD2. V dropped 2 bases and J dropped 1; count of bases not matched to a gene: 9. CDR1 and CDR2 from the germline V gene are MNHEY and SVGEGT. This CDR3 is 17 amino acids long. The CDR3 is CASSYPPGTTGTDTQYF. CDR3 DNA: TGTGCCAGCAGTTACCCACCCGGGACTACGGGCACAGATACGCAGTATTTT.

The chain employs TRBV7-3 and TRBJ2-5; 7 bases are shared with TRBD1. The germline V gene has CDR1 SGHTA and CDR2 FQGTGA. CDR3 length: 15 amino acids. The V segment lost 4 bases and the J segment 1 base; nucleotides outside the gene matches: 6. For the CDR3, the DNA is TGTGCCAGCAGCTCAGGACAGGCGATCCAAGAGACCCAGTACTTC. Its protein is CASSSGQAIQETQYF.

The chain is built from TRBV28 and TRBJ2-1; the D gene is possibly TRBD1 (6 bases). The CDR3 is 15 residues long. V was cut by 7 bases and J by 0 bases, with 13 bases left in between. Germline loops: CDR1 MDHEN, CDR2 SYDVKM. This chain's CDR3 is CASITGQSSYNEQFF. The CDR3 nucleotides are TGTGCCAGCATTACAGGACAGAGCTCCTACAATGAGCAGTTCTTC.

This clone was counted once. The chain couples TRBV19 to TRBJ1-1; TRBD1 matches 7 bases. The CDR3 length is 13 residues. Trimming took 6 bases from V and 0 from J; bases not matched to a gene: 1. From germline, CDR1 is LNHDA and CDR2 SQIVND (reference sequence). The CDR3 DNA reads as TGTGCCAGTAGGGGACAGTTGAACACTGAAGCTTTCTTT. It specifies CASRGQLNTEAFF.

This clone was seen a few times. This chain uses TRBV6-5 with TRBJ2-2, with a tentative D call TRBD2 (6 bases). The CDR3 extends over 14 amino acids. Germline CDR1 reads MNHEY; CDR2 reads SVGAGI. V was trimmed by 8 bases and J by 3 bases, leaving 13 bases between them. This CDR3 is CASARRDYTGELFF. In DNA form, the CDR3 reads TGTGCCAGCGCGCGGCGGGATTACACCGGGGAGCTGTTTTTT.

This clone appeared a single time. The chain employs TRBV5-5 and TRBJ1-1, with 9 bases fitting TRBD1. The CDR3 is made up of 19 amino acids. V trimming: 4 bases; J trimming: 4 bases; junction bases outside the gene matches: 20. The germline gives CDR1 SGHKS, CDR2 YYEKEE (reference sequence). Here the CDR3 reads CASSTHRDRVVVESTEAFF. DNA for the CDR3: TGTGCCAGCAGCACACACCGGGACAGGGTAGTGGTGGAAAGCACTGAAGCTTTCTTT.

Here the CDR3 DNA reads TGTGCCAGCAGTTACCGACGACAGGCACGCGGCTACACCTTC. It yields the protein CASSYRRQARGYTF. The V and J genes are TRBV6-5 and TRBJ1-2; possibly TRBD1 for D (6 bases). Trimming shortened V by 2 bases and J by 8 bases, and 15 bases separated the two germline ends. CDR1 and CDR2 from the germline V gene are MNHEY and SVGAGI. This CDR3 is built from 14 residues.

V is TRBV30 and J is TRBJ1-2, with 8 bases identical to TRBD1. V dropped 3 bases and J dropped 5; count of bases not matched to a gene: 8. The germline gives CDR1 GTSNPN, CDR2 SVGIG (reference sequence). The CDR3 covers 14 residues. For the CDR3, the DNA is TGTGCCTGGAGCCAAGACAGGGGTACGTATGGCTACACCTTC. Amino acids: CAWSQDRGTYGYTF.

The gene calls are TRBV5-1 and TRBJ1-1; the D gene is possibly TRBD1 (5 bases). This CDR3 contains 12 residues. Germline values: CDR1 SGHRS, CDR2 YFSETQ. The V end lost 3 bases, the J end lost 4 bases, and 7 bases lay between the germline ends. CDR3 residues: CASSSGVTEAFF. For the CDR3, the DNA is TGCGCCAGCAGCTCGGGGGTCACTGAAGCTTTCTTT.

This clone has only one observation. The V call is TRBV6-6, the J call TRBJ2-3; TRBD2 is a possible D gene (5 bases). The germline V gene has CDR1 MNHNY and CDR2 SVGAGI (reference sequence). The CDR3 extends over 14 amino acids. The V end lost 7 bases, the J end lost 5 bases, and 16 bases lay between the germline ends. CDR3 amino acids: CASTVGALGDTQYF. DNA for the CDR3: TGTGCCAGCACCGTGGGAGCGCTGGGAGATACGCAGTATTTT.

The chain couples TRBV18 to TRBJ1-1; TRBD1 agrees at 9 bases. The trim removed 4 bases at V and 4 bases at J, leaving 7 bases unmatched. Per the germline V gene, CDR1 is KGHSH and CDR2 is LQKENI. The CDR3 is 15 amino acids. CDR3 sequence: CASSRSGQGGTEAFF. For the CDR3, the DNA is TGTGCCAGCTCACGATCGGGACAGGGCGGCACTGAAGCTTTCTTT.

This chain joins TRBV24-1 and TRBJ1-4, with D perhaps TRBD1 (5 bases). The germline CDR1 and CDR2 sequences are KGHDR and SFDVKD. The ends were cut back, 7 bases at V and 6 bases at J, with 17 bases in the middle. The CDR3 is made up of 15 amino acids. CDR3 in amino acids: CATRHRGSGDEKLFF. The CDR3 nucleotides read TGTGCCACCAGACATCGCGGGTCGGGGGATGAAAAACTGTTTTTT.

The chain couples TRBV11-1 to TRBJ1-1, with a possible D match to TRBD1 (5 bases). Trimming removed 5 bases from V and 0 bases from J, with 16 bases in between. The germline V gene encodes CDR1 SGHAT and CDR2 FQDESV (reference sequence). The CDR3 consists of 16 residues. CDR3 sequence: CASSDSTRALNTEAFF. CDR3 coding DNA: TGTGCCAGCAGCGACAGTACAAGGGCCCTGAACACTGAAGCTTTCTTT. The full variable domain, with the rest looked up from reference TRBV11-1 and TRBJ1-1, is EAEVAQSPRYKITEKSQAVAFWCDPISGHATLYWYRQILGQGPELLVQFQDESVVDDSQLPKDRFSAERLKGVDSTLKIQPAELGDSAMYLCASSDSTRALNTEAFFGQGTRLTVV.

This clone was counted once. The V call is TRBV29-1, the J call TRBJ2-3, with TRBD1 as a possible D gene (6 bases). Germline CDR1 reads SQVTM; CDR2 reads ANQGSEA. The CDR3 totals 15 residues. V was clipped by 4 bases and J by 7 bases, with 21 bases between them. The CDR3 DNA sequence: TGCAGCGTTGTTGGGGGCTCAACGACCCCAAATACGCAGTATTTT. Translated: CSVVGGSTTPNTQYF.

The gene calls are TRBV5-6 and TRBJ2-4; the D gene is possibly TRBD1 (9 bases). Germline-derived CDR1 and CDR2 are SGHDT and YYEEEE. Trimming took 4 bases from V and 6 from J, leaving 20 bases between them. The CDR3 loop spans 16 amino acids. CDR3 sequence: CASSREGQGVGNIQYF. CDR3 DNA sequence: TGTGCCAGCAGCCGGGAGGGACAGGGAGTGGGAAACATTCAGTACTTC.

V is TRBV2 and J is TRBJ2-5; 7 nucleotides match TRBD1. V lost 10 bases, J lost 2 bases, and 13 bases stayed unmatched. Germline CDR1 and CDR2: SNHLY and FYNNEI. The CDR3 consists of 15 residues. The CDR3 region is CATTKNKGAQETQYF. The CDR3 bases are TGTGCCACCACCAAGAATAAGGGGGCGCAAGAGACCCAGTACTTC.

The chain links TRBV5-4 to TRBJ1-2, with TRBD1 as a possible D gene (6 bases). The CDR3 spans 15 residues. Trimming removed 0 bases from V and 4 bases from J, with 13 bases in between. In germline, CDR1 is SGHNT, CDR2 YYREEE (reference sequence). The CDR3 DNA follows: TGTGCCAGCAGCTTGGTGGGGGCGCGATCCTATGGCTACACCTTC. Encoded protein: CASSLVGARSYGYTF.

This CDR3 reads CASSPAGVHTEAFF. CDR3 DNA: TGTGCCAGCTCACCAGCCGGGGTTCACACTGAAGCTTTCTTT. This rearrangement joins TRBV18 to TRBJ1-1; no clear D. V gave up 2 bases and J gave up 3 bases, with 10 bases separating them. The CDR3 has 14 residues. Germline V gene sequence: CDR1 KGHSH, CDR2 LQKENI.

The rearrangement joins TRBV19 to TRBJ1-1, with a possible D match to TRBD1 (5 bases). The CDR3 runs to 12 residues. V dropped 9 bases and J dropped 11 bases, with 19 bases sitting between them. Germline lookup yields CDR1 LNHDA and CDR2 SQIVND (reference sequence). The CDR3 region has the DNA TGTGCCAGCCGCGGGGGGGGAGACCAGGCTTTCTTT. It is translated as CASRGGGDQAFF.

J is TRBJ1-2 and V is TRBV5-1; D gene ambiguous. Germline CDR1 and CDR2: SGHRS and YFSETQ. The CDR3 extends over 14 amino acids. Between the trimmed V and J ends, which lost 5 bases and 1 base, there was a span of 12 bases. In DNA form, the CDR3 reads TGCGCCAGCAGAGGACTTATGAATAACTATGGCTACACCTTC. Its protein product is CASRGLMNNYGYTF.

J is TRBJ1-5 and V is TRBV18, with unresolved D. The germline CDR1 and CDR2 sequences are KGHSH and LQKENI. The CDR3 contains 16 residues. Trimming removed 1 base from V and 4 bases from J, with 14 bases in between. The CDR3, as DNA: TGTGCCAGCTCACCACTGCCCCAGGAGGGTAATCAGCCCCAGCATTTT. This codes for CASSPLPQEGNQPQHF. Using reference TRBV18 and TRBJ1-5 for the parts outside the CDR3, the full variable domain is NAGVMQNPRHLVRRRGQEARLRCSPMKGHSHVYWYRQLPEEGLKFMVYLQKENIIDESGMPKERFSAEFPKEGPSILRIQQVVRGDSAAYFCASSPLPQEGNQPQHFGDGTRLSIL.

The chain joins TRBV30 to TRBJ1-6; tentative D call: TRBD1 (5 bases). The length of the CDR3 is 16 residues. V gave up 5 bases and J gave up 0 bases, with 14 bases separating them. Germline V gene data show CDR1 as GTSNPN and CDR2 as SVGIG (reference sequence). CDR3: CAWGLGGSSYNSPLHF. The CDR3 DNA follows: TGTGCCTGGGGGTTGGGGGGAAGCTCCTATAATTCACCCCTCCACTTT.

This clone was counted between two and nine times. V is TRBV28 and J is TRBJ1-5; 8 nucleotides align to TRBD1. V gave up 6 bases and J gave up 6 bases; unmatched junction bases: 22. This CDR3 has 19 amino acids. The germline V gene encodes CDR1 MDHEN and CDR2 SYDVKM. CDR3 protein: CASRKTRDRGNPAGQPQHF. The CDR3 nucleotides are TGTGCCAGCAGAAAGACGAGAGACAGGGGAAACCCTGCCGGTCAGCCCCAGCATTTT.

This clone has just one count. This chain connects TRBV5-6 to TRBJ1-2; 9 bases line up with TRBD1. Germline-derived CDR1 and CDR2 are SGHDT and YYEEEE. The V and J ends lost 1 base and 7 bases, in that order; junction bases with no gene match: 11. The CDR3 runs 16 residues. CDR3 nucleotide sequence: TGTGCCAGCAGCTTGTTAAGGGGGACAGGGCCACTTGGCTACACCTTC. This gives the protein CASSLLRGTGPLGYTF.

Points on this clone: The sample contains more than one DNA sequence encoding this CDR3. J is TRBJ1-5 and V is TRBV12-3 or TRBV12-4, with D possibly matching TRBD1 (6 bases). Trimming left V 3 bases short and J 5 bases short, with 8 bases between. The CDR3 has 13 residues. CDR3 sequence (DNA): TGTGCCAGCAGTTTGGAGGGGGATCAGCCCCAGCATTTT. This codes for CASSLEGDQPQHF.

The J gene is TRBJ2-3, the V gene TRBV4-3; possible D gene TRBD2, 5 bases. From germline, CDR1 is LGHNA and CDR2 YSLEER. The CDR3 extends over 16 amino acids. V shed 0 bases and J shed 1 base, with 11 bases lying between them. The CDR3 DNA follows: TGCGCCAGCAGCCAAGAGTTTAACGGGGGCACAGATACGCAGTATTTT. Amino acids: CASSQEFNGGTDTQYF.